The next 25 T cell receptor beta chains were all read from a single sample in a study of cytomegalovirus exposure and HLA in healthy donors. The study ran its PCR with 60 Vbeta and 13 Jbeta primers. Measured with immunoSEQ multiplex PCR; TCRdb has only the in-frame clones, and not every one. Of 200,000 or so clones listed, over 80% are singletons. The sequenced sample consisted of PBMCs. The receptor set was obtained from a boy younger than 10 in good health and CMV-seronegative.

The table lists this clone with a few counts. V usage is TRBV6-5 and J usage is TRBJ1-5, with D possibly being TRBD1 (5 bases). CDR1 is MNHEY, CDR2 SVGAGI, per germline. The V gene lost 8 bases and the J gene lost 2 bases, with 7 bases spanning the gap. The CDR3 spans 12 residues. The DNA of the CDR3 is TGTGCCAGCGGACACCGCAATCAGCCCCAGCATTTT. Translation: CASGHRNQPQHF.

This clone was counted a single time. V is TRBV5-1 and J is TRBJ1-2, with a possible D match to TRBD1 (6 bases). The CDR3 totals 14 residues. V was shortened by 0 bases and J by 8 bases, with 14 bases between the two germline ends. Germline loops: CDR1 SGHRS, CDR2 YFSETQ. CDR3 region: CASSLVGQTLGYTF. DNA of the CDR3: TGCGCCAGCAGCTTGGTTGGACAGACATTGGGCTACACCTTC.

The J gene is TRBJ2-7, the V gene TRBV6-6; the D is unclear. CDR1 and CDR2 (germline): MNHNY, SVGAGI (reference sequence). Trimming took 6 bases from V and 4 from J, leaving 7 bases between them. There are 11 residues in the CDR3. The chain's CDR3 is CASSLTYEQYF. The CDR3 nucleotides are TGTGCCAGCAGCCTCACTTACGAGCAGTACTTC.

Notes on this clone: At one end the junction does not follow the germline gene, possibly because of a read error. The chain carries TRBV6-5 and TRBJ2-6, with 9 bases that match TRBD1. Germline V gives CDR1 MNHEY, CDR2 SVGAGI. CDR3 length equals 12 residues. The CDR3 sequence: CGTGFGANVLTF. The CDR3 DNA is TGCGGGACAGGGTTTGGGGCCAACGTCCTGACTTTC.

This chain uses TRBV19 with TRBJ1-1, with D uncertain. Germline-derived CDR1 and CDR2 are LNHDA and SQIVND (reference sequence). The V end lost 5 bases, the J end lost 5 bases, and 9 bases lay between the germline ends. The length of the CDR3 is 12 residues. In nucleotides, the CDR3 is TGTGCCAGTAGTCTCAGGCAAACTGAAGCTTTCTTT. Translation: CASSLRQTEAFF.

The rearrangement uses TRBV25-1 and TRBJ2-7; D is uncertain. Per the germline V gene, CDR1 is MGHDK and CDR2 is SYGVNS. V lost 3 bases, J lost 1 base, and 16 bases lay in between. The CDR3 consists of 16 residues. The CDR3 loop reads CASSDKTPPKSYEQYF. The CDR3 bases are TGTGCCAGCAGTGACAAAACTCCACCCAAGTCCTACGAGCAGTACTTC.

The chain recombines TRBV27 with TRBJ2-1; maybe TRBD1 (6 bases). CDR3 length: 14 amino acids. Per germline, CDR1 MNHEY and CDR2 SMNVEV (reference sequence). V shed 7 bases and J shed 0 bases, with 10 bases lying between them. The CDR3 sequence is CASNRAGSYNEQFF. Here the CDR3 DNA reads TGTGCCAGCAACAGGGCGGGCTCCTACAATGAGCAGTTCTTC.

The chain joins TRBV6-5 to TRBJ1-2; 10 bases map to TRBD1. The germline V gene encodes CDR1 MNHEY and CDR2 SVGAGI. The trim removed 5 bases at V and 7 bases at J, leaving 7 bases unmatched. CDR3 length: 14 residues. The CDR3 reads CASSPGTGVCGYTF. In DNA form, the CDR3 reads TGTGCCAGCAGTCCCGGGACAGGGGTCTGTGGCTACACCTTC.

CDR3: CSVEYGQGGDEQFF. The DNA for the CDR3 is TGCAGCGTTGAATACGGACAGGGAGGGGATGAGCAGTTCTTC. The rearrangement joins TRBV29-1 to TRBJ2-1; a weak D match, TRBD1 (8 bases). Germline-derived CDR1 and CDR2 are SQVTM and ANQGSEA. The ends were cut back, 2 bases at V and 8 bases at J, with 16 bases in the middle. This CDR3 has 14 residues.

The chain carries TRBV27 and TRBJ1-1; D is perhaps TRBD1 (5 bases). The CDR3 loop spans 15 amino acids. CDR1 and CDR2 from the germline V gene are MNHEY and SMNVEV (reference sequence). With 0 bases removed from V and 4 bases from J, the gap between germline ends came to 12 bases. The CDR3 region has the DNA TGTGCCAGCAGTTTATCGGAGGGGTCCTTCACTGAAGCTTTCTTT. Amino acids: CASSLSEGSFTEAFF.

The V and J genes are TRBV6-1 and TRBJ2-7, with a weak D call TRBD2 (6 bases). The V gene's germline CDR1 is MNHNS and CDR2 SASEGT. Trimming removed 6 bases from V and 1 base from J, with 13 bases in between. The CDR3 loop spans 14 amino acids. In nucleotides, the CDR3 is TGTGCCAGCAGGGCGGGGACCTCTTCCTACGAGCAGTACTTC. It is translated as CASRAGTSSYEQYF.

The rearrangement uses TRBV9 and TRBJ2-5, with TRBD2 matching over 8 bases. This CDR3 is built from 16 residues. Germline values: CDR1 SGDLS, CDR2 YYNGEE. With V trimmed by 0 bases and J by 4 bases, 8 bases remained unmatched. CDR3 coding DNA: TGTGCCAGCAGCGTAGTTCACGGGGGGGCCTCAGAGACCCAGTACTTC. This encodes CASSVVHGGASETQYF. Based on the CDR3 plus reference TRBV9 and TRBJ2-5, the full variable domain is DSGVTQTPKHLITATGQRVTLRCSPRSGDLSVYWYQQSLDQGLQFLIQYYNGEERAKGNILERFSAQQFPDLHSELNLSSLELGDSALYFCASSVVHGGASETQYFGPGTRLLVL.

The genes are TRBV23-1 and TRBJ2-7; 7 positions agree with TRBD1. TRBV23-1 is known as an ORF, though its function is uncertain. This CDR3 is 12 amino acids long. After removal of 6 bases from V and 3 bases from J, the junction contained 2 bases not matched to a gene. CDR3 bases: TGCGCCAGCAGAGGACAGGACTACGAGCAGTACTTC. Its translation: CASRGQDYEQYF.

The V call is TRBV20-1, the J call TRBJ2-3; D may be TRBD2 (5 bases). Trimming removed 8 bases at V and 2 bases at J, with 8 bases between. Germline CDR1 is DFQATT and CDR2 is SNEGSKA (reference sequence). CDR3 length: 11 residues. CDR3: CSPGLTDTQYF. CDR3 DNA: TGCAGTCCCGGACTCACAGATACGCAGTATTTT.

The chain is built from TRBV19 and TRBJ2-7; weak D call: TRBD1 (5 bases). CDR3 size: 14 residues. V was shortened by 5 bases and J by 2 bases, with 13 bases between the two germline ends. Germline V lookup: CDR1 LNHDA, CDR2 SQIVND (reference sequence). As DNA, the CDR3 is TGTGCCAGTAGTGTGACAGTGAACACCTACGAGCAGTACTTC. Translating gives CASSVTVNTYEQYF.

The gene calls are TRBV11-2 and TRBJ2-5, with D tentatively TRBD1 (5 bases). The CDR3 runs 13 residues. The V and J ends lost 2 bases and 5 bases respectively, with 9 bases between them. Germline values: CDR1 SGHAT, CDR2 FQNNGV. CDR3 in DNA: TGTGCCAGCAGCTTACAGGGCCGGGAGACCCAGTACTTC. This codes for CASSLQGRETQYF.

This chain joins TRBV7-9 and TRBJ2-4, with 11 bases lining up with TRBD2. The CDR3 is made up of 17 amino acids. V was pared by 2 bases and J by 5 bases, with 8 bases of the junction left unmatched. CDR1 SEHNR and CDR2 FQNEAQ come from the germline V gene (reference sequence). The CDR3 DNA is TGTGCCAGCAGCTTACCCACTAGCGGGAGTGGGGAAAACATTCAGTACTTC. Its translation: CASSLPTSGSGENIQYF.

The J gene is TRBJ2-5, the V gene TRBV29-1, with 11 bases lining up with TRBD1. The end of the DNA aligns better with TRBJ2-7, so the J call may be wrong. The CDR3 runs 13 residues. Germline CDR1 reads SQVTM; CDR2 reads ANQGSEA. This CDR3 reads CSGIGTGGSEQYF. The CDR3 nucleotides are TGCAGCGGGATAGGGACAGGGGGATCCGAGCAGTACTTC.

The V gene is TRBV1, the J gene TRBJ2-1; the D call TRBD2 from the table was never checked on the DNA. TRBV1 is noted as a pseudogene. The CDR3 contains 18 residues. The CDR3 DNA follows: TGCACCAGCAGCCAAGATCCCCCATGGGCGGGAAGGTACAATGAGCAGTTCTTC. Translating gives CTSSQDPPWAGRYNEQFF.

The gene calls are TRBV11-2 and TRBJ2-1; the match to TRBD2 covers 10 bases. Unmatched junction bases numbered 5, after V lost 5 bases and J lost 4 bases. CDR1 and CDR2 from the germline V gene are SGHAT and FQNNGV. This CDR3 has 15 amino acids. The CDR3 sequence is CASSLIAGGYNEQFF. CDR3 in DNA: TGTGCCAGCAGCCTCATAGCGGGGGGATACAATGAGCAGTTCTTC.

J is TRBJ1-1 and V is TRBV19; the D gene is possibly TRBD1 (5 bases). The CDR3 sequence is 16 residues long. Trimming cost V 0 bases and J 4 bases, with 15 bases left between them. Germline-derived CDR1 and CDR2 are LNHDA and SQIVND (reference sequence). As DNA, the CDR3 is TGTGCCAGTAGTATAGATGAAAGGGGAAGGGGCACTGAAGCTTTCTTT. This gives the protein CASSIDERGRGTEAFF.

This clone was detected only once. The CDR3 nucleotides read TGTGCCAGCAGTCCGGTTGTCTCCTATAATTCACCCCTCCACTTT. Protein sequence: CASSPVVSYNSPLHF. The rearrangement links TRBV27 to TRBJ1-6, with D hard to call. This CDR3 has 15 amino acids. The germline CDR1 and CDR2 sequences are MNHEY and SMNVEV (reference sequence). V was shortened by 5 bases and J by 0 bases, with 8 bases between the two germline ends.

This chain joins TRBV19 and TRBJ2-5; TRBD1 matches at 7 bases. Germline trimming cut 7 bases from V and 7 bases from J; bases unmatched to any gene: 9. The germline V gene encodes CDR1 LNHDA and CDR2 SQIVND (reference sequence). This CDR3 is built from 13 residues. The CDR3 sequence is CASKGTALGTQYF. The CDR3 region has the DNA TGTGCCAGTAAAGGGACAGCCCTAGGGACCCAGTACTTC.

This clone came up once. A junction boundary mismatches the germline segment, possibly from a read error. The chain carries TRBV7-7 and TRBJ2-2; 11 bases align to TRBD2. The V gene's germline CDR1 is SSHAT and CDR2 FNYEAQ (reference sequence). CDR3 size: 16 residues. The CDR3 sequence: CASSPGLAVNTGELFF. The DNA of the CDR3 is TGTGCTAGCAGCCCGGGACTAGCGGTGAACACCGGGGAGCTGTTTTTT.

The genes are TRBV29-1 and TRBJ1-2; D gene unclear. CDR3 length equals 12 residues. Trimming pared 6 bases from V and 1 base from J, leaving 9 bases between. CDR1 and CDR2 from the germline V gene are SQVTM and ANQGSEA. The chain's CDR3 is CSVPQLNYGYTF. The CDR3, as DNA: TGCAGCGTCCCACAGCTTAACTATGGCTACACCTTC.